Below are 9 T cell receptor beta chains sequenced from a single sample in a study of blood T cells in healthy people across ages. It was with a sample-barcoded 5' primer and a J-beta primer mix that a second PCR of roughly 7 to 12 cycles was run. Each CDR3 protein gets one entry after TCRdb re-called the 5' RACE reads with MiXCR. The table shows 1,500,000 or so distinct CDR3 sequences, with 59% occurring only once. Source material: blood. Source of these receptors: a young man in good health.

The table lists this clonotype with a count of one. J is TRBJ1-1 and V is TRBV29-1, with a possible D match to TRBD1 (5 bases). Trimming removed 6 bases at V and 3 bases at J, with 14 bases between. Germline V gene lookup returns CDR1 SQVTM and CDR2 ANQGSEA. This CDR3 comprises 13 residues. CDR3 loop: CSVLRDRHTEAFF. In nucleotides, the CDR3 is TGCAGCGTCCTACGGGACCGTCACACTGAAGCTTTCTTT.

V and J are TRBV3-1 and TRBJ2-7; D may be TRBD1 (7 bases). V lost 0 bases and J 3 bases, leaving 15 bases between the germline ends. The V gene's germline CDR1 is LGHDT and CDR2 YNNKEL (reference sequence). This CDR3 region has 16 residues. In DNA, the CDR3 is TGTGCCAGCAGCCAAGATGCGGGACAGTCCTACTACGAGCAGTACTTC. Amino acid sequence: CASSQDAGQSYYEQYF.

This CDR3 reads CSKLTGGGDTQYF. The CDR3, as DNA: TGCAGCAAACTAACAGGGGGTGGAGATACGCAGTATTTT. The rearrangement uses TRBV29-1 and TRBJ2-3, with 8 bases fitting TRBD1. The CDR3 spans 13 residues. From germline, CDR1 is SQVTM and CDR2 ANQGSEA. V lost 8 bases, J lost 5 bases, and 9 bases stayed unmatched.

This clonotype was detected only once. This chain connects TRBV6-1 to TRBJ2-1; tentative D call: TRBD2 (7 bases). From germline, CDR1 is MNHNS and CDR2 SASEGT. Trimming shortened V by 3 bases and J by 13 bases, and 22 bases separated the two germline ends. The CDR3 length is 15 residues. Here the CDR3 DNA reads TGTGCCAGCAGTGATCTGGGGGGGCCGCAGGAGACCCAGTTCTTC. As protein: CASSDLGGPQETQFF.

This clonotype has just a few counts. This chain links TRBV24-1 with TRBJ2-5; no reliable D call. The CDR3 has 12 amino acids. Between the trimmed V and J ends, which lost 5 bases and 5 bases, there was a span of 8 bases. The V gene's germline CDR1 is KGHDR and CDR2 SFDVKD. The CDR3, as DNA: TGTGCCACCAGTGGCCTCAGGGAGACCCAGTACTTC. This encodes CATSGLRETQYF.

The chain carries TRBV29-1 and TRBJ1-1; no clear D. Germline V CDR1 and CDR2: SQVTM, ANQGSEA. V was trimmed by 1 base and J by 9 bases, leaving 9 bases between them. This CDR3 is 11 amino acids long. DNA for the CDR3: TGCAGCGTTGAAGGCGGGAAGCAAGCTTTCTTT. As protein: CSVEGGKQAFF.

The rearrangement links TRBV7-9 to TRBJ2-7, with unresolved D. Germline loops: CDR1 SEHNR, CDR2 FQNEAQ (reference sequence). CDR3 size: 14 residues. The germline V and J ends were trimmed by 5 bases and 3 bases, with 14 bases remaining between them. CDR3 DNA: TGTGCCAGCAGCCCTATGGGTCAGGACTACGAGCAGTACTTC. Its protein is CASSPMGQDYEQYF.

J is TRBJ2-1 and V is TRBV29-1; 10 bases are a match to TRBD2. The CDR3 length is 14 residues. The germline V gene has CDR1 SQVTM and CDR2 ANQGSEA. V trimming: 7 bases; J trimming: 10 bases; junction bases outside the gene matches: 13. The CDR3 here is CSAASGRGVGEQFF. The CDR3 DNA reads as TGCAGCGCAGCCAGCGGGAGGGGGGTGGGGGAGCAGTTCTTC.

The chain couples TRBV12-3 or TRBV12-4 to TRBJ1-1; D is perhaps TRBD1 (5 bases). This CDR3 comprises 14 residues. Trimming removed 3 bases from V and 3 bases from J, with 11 bases in between. In nucleotides, the CDR3 is TGTGCCAGCAGTTTCGGGGGAGGGTACACTGAAGCTTTCTTT. Translated: CASSFGGGYTEAFF.